This T cell receptor beta chain is drawn from a study of blood T cell repertoires in COVID-19. As originally analysed: Scientists estimated how many nucleated cells there were by amplifying reference gene primers. Clones were read by immunoSEQ multiplex PCR, and TCRdb kept only the in-frame ones, dropping some. That table gives V, J and clone size, and the DNA gave D and trimming. This table holds around 82,000 clones, around 89% found once. This clone is categorized as large (0.1 to 1%). Trimming took 5 bases from V and 6 from J, leaving 12 bases between them. The CDR3 consists of 13 residues. Germline V gene sequence: CDR1 PRHDT, CDR2 FYEKMQ (reference sequence).

Sequencing used peripheral blood. This receptor was taken from a man in his sixties or seventies with active or convalescent COVID-19. V is TRBV13 and J is TRBJ2-3; D is unresolved. The chain's CDR3 is CASSPRSLDTQYF. The CDR3 coding sequence is TGTGCCAGCAGCCCCAGGTCCCTCGATACGCAGTATTTT. Full variable domain (remainder filled in from reference TRBV13 and TRBJ2-3): AAGVIQSPRHLIKEKRETATLKCYPIPRHDTVYWYQQGPGQDPQFLISFYEKMQSDKGSIPDRFSAQQFSDYHSELNMSSLELGDSALYFCASSPRSLDTQYFGPGTRLTVL.